This T cell receptor beta chain is from a study of T cells in Graves' hyperthyroidism and ophthalmopathy. CDR1 is KGHDR, CDR2 SFDVKD, per germline. This CDR3 is 15 amino acids long. Deletions cut 3 bases from V and 2 bases from J, with 12 bases between. Subjects aged 18 to 65 presented with newly diagnosed hyperthyroidism of less than 2 months' duration. Uncontrolled infection, other autoimmune disease, pregnancy and lactation each barred patients from inclusion. TCR beta CDR3 regions were amplified from RNA transcripts. During a first-round RT-PCR of the TCR CDR3, the HTBI primer set was used. TCRdb passed the multiplex PCR reads through MiXCR, listing each CDR3 protein once. The data contain hundreds of thousands of distinct CDR3 sequences, approximately 14% of them singletons. The table lists this clonotype with a few counts.

The sequence came from a young woman with Graves' hyperthyroidism that later progressed to Graves' ophthalmopathy. V is TRBV24-1 and J is TRBJ2-5; no firm D call. Sequencing was performed on blood. CDR3 residues: CATSDRHSEQETQYF. The CDR3 region has the DNA TGTGCCACCAGTGATCGGCATTCAGAGCAAGAGACCCAGTACTTC.